The clone carrying this TCR beta chain came up once. What it binds is not known. These data originate in a study of OX40 agonist ivuxolimab in advanced cancers. Across the study: A male proportion of just over 80% was recorded, with mean age around 60 years and range about 20 to 79. Study-wide findings and caveats: Blood T cells, both CD4+ and CD8+, expanded clonally by week 6 at 0.1 to 3.0 mg/kg.

Profiling relied on immunoSEQ multiplex PCR, and the TCRdb table lists in-frame clones only, not all of them. Of 55,000 to 70,000 clones listed, nearly 85% were seen once; the top ten hold roughly a tenth. The source material was CD4+ or CD8+ T cells sorted from blood, sampled in a trial of the OX40 agonist ivuxolimab. This clonotype originated in an adult with an advanced solid tumor such as melanoma, head and neck, liver or kidney cancer.

For the CDR3, the DNA is TGTGCCAGCAGCCCCGCCAGGGGGGAGACCCAGTACTTC. It encodes CASSPARGETQYF. The V gene is TRBV5-5, the J gene TRBJ2-5; 7 nucleotides agree with TRBD1. Germline CDR1 SGHKS, CDR2 YYEKEE (reference sequence). The J segment lost 5 bases and the V segment lost 4 bases, leaving 5 bases of the junction unmatched. There are 13 residues in the CDR3.